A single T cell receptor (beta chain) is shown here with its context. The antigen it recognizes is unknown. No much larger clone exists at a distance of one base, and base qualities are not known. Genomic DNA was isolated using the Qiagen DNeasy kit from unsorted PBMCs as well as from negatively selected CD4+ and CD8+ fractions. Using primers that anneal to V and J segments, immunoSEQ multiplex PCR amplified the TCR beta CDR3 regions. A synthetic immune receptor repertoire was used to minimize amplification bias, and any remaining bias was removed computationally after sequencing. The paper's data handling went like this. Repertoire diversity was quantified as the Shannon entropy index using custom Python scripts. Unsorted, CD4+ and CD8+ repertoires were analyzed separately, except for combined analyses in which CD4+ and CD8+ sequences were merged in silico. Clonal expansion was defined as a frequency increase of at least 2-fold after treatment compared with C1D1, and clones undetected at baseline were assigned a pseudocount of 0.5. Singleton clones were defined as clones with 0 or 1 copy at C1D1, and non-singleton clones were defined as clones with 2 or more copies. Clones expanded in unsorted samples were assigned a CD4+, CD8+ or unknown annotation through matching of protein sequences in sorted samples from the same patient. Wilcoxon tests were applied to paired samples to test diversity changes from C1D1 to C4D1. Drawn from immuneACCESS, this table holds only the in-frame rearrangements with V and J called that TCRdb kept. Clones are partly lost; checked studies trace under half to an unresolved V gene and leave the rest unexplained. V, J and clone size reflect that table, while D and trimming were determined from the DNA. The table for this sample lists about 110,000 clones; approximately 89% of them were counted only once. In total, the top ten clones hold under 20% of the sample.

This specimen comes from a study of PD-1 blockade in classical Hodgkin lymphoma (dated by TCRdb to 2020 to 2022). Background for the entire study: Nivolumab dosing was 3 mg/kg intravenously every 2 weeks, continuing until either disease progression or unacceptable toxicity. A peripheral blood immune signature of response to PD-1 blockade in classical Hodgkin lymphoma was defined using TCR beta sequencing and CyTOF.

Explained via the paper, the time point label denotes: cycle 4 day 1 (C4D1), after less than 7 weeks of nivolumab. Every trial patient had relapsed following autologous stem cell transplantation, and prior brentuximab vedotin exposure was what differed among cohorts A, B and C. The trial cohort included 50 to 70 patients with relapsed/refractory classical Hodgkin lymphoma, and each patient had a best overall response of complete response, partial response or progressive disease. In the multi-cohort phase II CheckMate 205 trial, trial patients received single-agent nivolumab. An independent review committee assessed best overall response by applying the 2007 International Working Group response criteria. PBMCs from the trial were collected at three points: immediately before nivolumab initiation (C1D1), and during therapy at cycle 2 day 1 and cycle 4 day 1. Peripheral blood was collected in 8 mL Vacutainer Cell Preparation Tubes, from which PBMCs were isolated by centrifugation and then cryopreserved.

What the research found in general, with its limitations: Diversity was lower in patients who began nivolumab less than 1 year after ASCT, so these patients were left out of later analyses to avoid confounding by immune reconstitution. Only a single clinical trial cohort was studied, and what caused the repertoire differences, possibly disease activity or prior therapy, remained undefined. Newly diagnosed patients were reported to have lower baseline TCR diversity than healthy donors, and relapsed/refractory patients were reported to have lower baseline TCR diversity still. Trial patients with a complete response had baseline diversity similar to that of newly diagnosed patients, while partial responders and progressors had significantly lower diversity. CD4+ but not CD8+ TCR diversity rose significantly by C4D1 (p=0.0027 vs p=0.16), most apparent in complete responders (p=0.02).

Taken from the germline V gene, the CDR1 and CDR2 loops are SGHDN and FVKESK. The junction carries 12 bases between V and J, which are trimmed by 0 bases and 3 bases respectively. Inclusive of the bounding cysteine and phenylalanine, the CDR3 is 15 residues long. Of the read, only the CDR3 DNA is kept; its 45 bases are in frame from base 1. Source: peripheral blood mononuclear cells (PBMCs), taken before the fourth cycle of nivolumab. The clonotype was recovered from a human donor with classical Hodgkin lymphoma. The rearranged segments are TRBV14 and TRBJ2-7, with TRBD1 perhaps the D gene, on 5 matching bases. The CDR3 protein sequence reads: CASSQEGGAFYEQYF. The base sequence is TGTGCCAGCAGCCAAGAAGGTGGGGCGTTCTACGAGCAGTACTTC.